One sample yielded the 12 T cell receptor beta chains listed below, sequenced in a study of tumor-infiltrating lymphocytes in glioblastoma multiforme. Multiple V-beta primers and a C-beta primer amplified TCRB from RNA. Via MiXCR, TCRdb re-called the multiplex PCR reads, giving one row per CDR3 protein. The sample gives 20,000 or so distinct CDR3 sequences, around 68% of which show up once; around a sixth is in the top ten. The specimen was peripheral blood. The receptor set was obtained from a male donor with glioblastoma.

The V call is TRBV11-2, the J call TRBJ2-3; TRBD2 matches at 13 bases. The CDR3 totals 18 residues. Germline CDR1 and CDR2: SGHAT and FQNNGV. Losses at the gene ends were 10 bases for V and 6 bases for J; bases not matched to a gene: 19. The CDR3 DNA reads TGTGCCAATAGCCGAGGTGGACTAGCGGGAGTTTCGGGGGATACGCAGTATTTT. This codes for CANSRGGLAGVSGDTQYF.

The rearrangement uses TRBV12-3 or TRBV12-4 and TRBJ1-3; a weak D match, TRBD1 (5 bases). Trimming removed 6 bases at V and 4 bases at J, with 13 bases between. The CDR3 has 14 residues. The CDR3 DNA follows: TGTGCCAGCAGGGCGACAGAAGCCGGAAACACCATATATTTT. It translates to CASRATEAGNTIYF.

Comments on this clonotype: This may stem from a read error, because a much larger clone lies one nucleotide away. The V and J genes are TRBV5-1 and TRBJ2-1, with TRBD1 matching over 9 bases. This CDR3 contains 15 residues. Trimming at V came to 5 bases and at J to 8 bases, leaving 11 bases not matched to a gene. Germline CDR1 and CDR2: SGHRS and YFSETQ. The CDR3 protein is CASRQGTGIRDEQFF. The CDR3 DNA sequence: TGCGCCAGCAGACAAGGGACAGGGATAAGGGATGAGCAGTTCTTC.

The rearrangement links TRBV11-2 to TRBJ1-1; D gene uncertain. The germline V and J ends were trimmed by 2 bases and 1 base, with 5 bases remaining between them. CDR3 length equals 13 residues. Germline V lookup: CDR1 SGHAT, CDR2 FQNNGV. This CDR3 reads CASSLSPNTEAFF. Written as DNA, the CDR3 is TGTGCCAGCAGCTTATCTCCGAACACTGAAGCTTTCTTT.

This clonotype showed up just once. Germline is not matched at one junction end, which may reflect a read error. This sequence joins TRBV11-2 and TRBJ2-2; the match to TRBD1 covers 8 bases. Germline values: CDR1 SGHAT, CDR2 FQNNGV. The CDR3 has 15 residues. The CDR3 reads CANSFLTGGPGELFF. The CDR3 DNA sequence: TGTGCCAACAGCTTTCTCACAGGGGGTCCTGGGGAGCTGTTTTTT.

The chain is built from TRBV7-9 and TRBJ2-1; the D gene is possibly TRBD2 (6 bases). The V gene's germline CDR1 is SEHNR and CDR2 FQNEAQ (reference sequence). The CDR3 totals 16 residues. Trimming pared 6 bases from V and 4 bases from J, leaving 19 bases between. The CDR3: CASSPYEDSGYNEQFF. In nucleotides, the CDR3 is TGTGCCAGCAGTCCGTACGAGGATAGCGGATACAATGAGCAGTTCTTC.

Points on this clonotype: A much larger clone lies one base from this, so it may be a read error. The rearrangement links TRBV11-3 to TRBJ2-1; 10 nucleotides line up with TRBD1. The CDR3 has 13 residues. Germline CDR1 is SGHNT and CDR2 is YENEEA. The CDR3 bases are TGTGTCAGCAGCCAGGGACAGGGGAATGAGCAGCCCTTC. Translated, it gives CVSSQGQGNEQPF.

The V and J genes are TRBV6-1 and TRBJ1-6, with TRBD1 matching over 7 bases. Germline V gene lookup returns CDR1 MNHNS and CDR2 SASEGT. Unmatched junction bases numbered 12, after V lost 6 bases and J lost 7 bases. The CDR3 consists of 16 residues. In DNA form, the CDR3 reads TGTGCCAGCAGAGCTCGACGGGACAGCTCAAATTCACCCCTCCACTTT. Translating it yields CASRARRDSSNSPLHF.

The chain carries TRBV11-2 and TRBJ2-7; D ambiguous. Trimming pared 0 bases from V and 2 bases from J, leaving 8 bases between. The CDR3 has 14 residues. CDR1 is SGHAT, CDR2 FQNNGV, per germline. The CDR3 protein is CASSLDGSPYEQYF. CDR3 DNA sequence: TGTGCCAGCAGCTTAGACGGGTCCCCCTACGAGCAGTACTTC.

This clonotype has more than one count but fewer than ten. A much bigger clone sits one base away, suggesting this may be a read error. The genes are TRBV6-1 and TRBJ2-1; TRBD1 is a possible D gene (5 bases). Germline CDR1 MNHNS, CDR2 SASEGT. This CDR3 is 16 amino acids long. CDR3 region: CASSRARQGPYNEQLF. The CDR3, as DNA: TGTGCCAGCAGTCGAGCCCGGCAGGGCCCTTACAATGAGCAGCTCTTC.

This sequence joins TRBV5-1 and TRBJ1-1, with 7 nucleotides matching TRBD1. The CDR3 consists of 17 residues. V shed 0 bases and J 0 bases; nucleotides not matched to a gene: 8. The germline gives CDR1 SGHRS, CDR2 YFSETQ. The CDR3 DNA reads TGCGCCAGCAGCTTGGGAGGAGGGGACAGCATGAACACTGAAGCTTTCTTT. Translated, it gives CASSLGGGDSMNTEAFF.

The chain is built from TRBV6-1 and TRBJ2-3; D ambiguous. CDR1 and CDR2 (germline): MNHNS, SASEGT. The CDR3 has 15 residues. Trimming shortened V by 2 bases and J by 1 base, and 10 bases separated the two germline ends. The CDR3: CASSEQAGGTDTQYF. The DNA of the CDR3 is TGTGCCAGCAGTGAACAGGCTGGGGGCACAGATACGCAGTATTTT.